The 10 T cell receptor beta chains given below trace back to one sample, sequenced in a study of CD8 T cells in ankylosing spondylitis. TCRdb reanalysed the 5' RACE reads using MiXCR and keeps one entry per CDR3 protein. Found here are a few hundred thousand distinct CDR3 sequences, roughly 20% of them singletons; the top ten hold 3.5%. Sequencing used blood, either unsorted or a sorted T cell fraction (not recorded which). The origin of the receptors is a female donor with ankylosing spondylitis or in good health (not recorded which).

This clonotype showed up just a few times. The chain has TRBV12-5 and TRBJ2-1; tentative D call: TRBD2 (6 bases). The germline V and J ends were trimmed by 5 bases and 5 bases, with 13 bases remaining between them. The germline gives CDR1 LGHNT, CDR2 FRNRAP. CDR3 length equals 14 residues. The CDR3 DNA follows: TGTGCTAGTGGTCCAGGAGGGACTGACAATGAGCAGTTCTTC. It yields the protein CASGPGGTDNEQFF.

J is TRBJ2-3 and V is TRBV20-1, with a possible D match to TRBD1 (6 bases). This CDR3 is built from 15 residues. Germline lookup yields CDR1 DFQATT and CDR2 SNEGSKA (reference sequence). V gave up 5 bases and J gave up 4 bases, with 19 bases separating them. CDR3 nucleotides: TGCAGTGCTGACATCCCGGGACCAGGGGCAGATACGCAGTATTTT. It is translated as CSADIPGPGADTQYF.

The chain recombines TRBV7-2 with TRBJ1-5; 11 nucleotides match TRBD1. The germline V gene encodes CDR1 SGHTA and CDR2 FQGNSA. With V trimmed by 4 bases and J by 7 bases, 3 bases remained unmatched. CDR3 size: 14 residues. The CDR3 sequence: CASSSDRGLQPQHF. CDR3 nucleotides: TGTGCCAGCAGCTCGGACAGGGGGCTACAGCCCCAGCATTTT.

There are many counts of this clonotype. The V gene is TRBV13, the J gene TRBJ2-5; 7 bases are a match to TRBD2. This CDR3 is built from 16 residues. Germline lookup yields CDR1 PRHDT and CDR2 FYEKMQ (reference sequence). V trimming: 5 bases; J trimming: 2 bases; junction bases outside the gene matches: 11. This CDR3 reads CASSRVKRDHQETQYF. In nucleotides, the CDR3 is TGTGCCAGCAGCCGGGTGAAGCGGGACCATCAAGAGACCCAGTACTTC.

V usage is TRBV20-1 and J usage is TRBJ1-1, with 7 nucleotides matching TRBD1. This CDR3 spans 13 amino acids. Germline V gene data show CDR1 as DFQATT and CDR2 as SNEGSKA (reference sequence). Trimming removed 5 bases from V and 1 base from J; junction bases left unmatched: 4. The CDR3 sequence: CSARGQANTEAFF. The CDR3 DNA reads TGCAGTGCTCGCGGACAGGCGAACACTGAAGCTTTCTTT.

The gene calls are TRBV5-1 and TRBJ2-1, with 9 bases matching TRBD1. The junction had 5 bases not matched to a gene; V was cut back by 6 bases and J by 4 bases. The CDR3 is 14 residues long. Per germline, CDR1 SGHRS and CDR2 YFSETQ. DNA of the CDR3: TGCGCCAGCATGCGGGACAGGGAGTACAATGAGCAGTTCTTC. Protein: CASMRDREYNEQFF.

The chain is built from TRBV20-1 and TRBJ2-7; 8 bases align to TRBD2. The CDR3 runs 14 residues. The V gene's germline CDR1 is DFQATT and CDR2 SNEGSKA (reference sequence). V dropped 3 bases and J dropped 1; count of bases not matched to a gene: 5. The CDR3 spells CSARPTSGSYEQYF. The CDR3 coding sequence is TGCAGTGCTAGGCCCACTAGCGGTTCCTACGAGCAGTACTTC.

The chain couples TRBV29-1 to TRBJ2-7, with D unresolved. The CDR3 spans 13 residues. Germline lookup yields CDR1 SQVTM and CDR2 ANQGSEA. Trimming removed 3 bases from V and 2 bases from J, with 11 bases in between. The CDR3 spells CSVEPYQPYEQYF. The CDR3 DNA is TGCAGCGTTGAGCCCTATCAACCCTACGAGCAGTACTTC.

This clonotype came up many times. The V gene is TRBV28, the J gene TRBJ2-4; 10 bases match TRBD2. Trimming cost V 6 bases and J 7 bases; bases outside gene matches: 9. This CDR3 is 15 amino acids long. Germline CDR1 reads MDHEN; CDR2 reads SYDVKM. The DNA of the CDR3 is TGTGCCAGCAGACGTCTAGCGGGAGTTGGTAACATTCAGTACTTC. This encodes CASRRLAGVGNIQYF.

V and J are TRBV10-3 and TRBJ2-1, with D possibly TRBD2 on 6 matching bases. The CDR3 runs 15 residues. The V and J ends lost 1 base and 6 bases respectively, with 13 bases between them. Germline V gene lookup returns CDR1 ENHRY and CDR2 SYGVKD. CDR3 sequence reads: CAISELVAASNEQFF. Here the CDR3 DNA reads TGTGCCATCAGTGAGTTAGTAGCGGCTTCCAATGAGCAGTTCTTC.